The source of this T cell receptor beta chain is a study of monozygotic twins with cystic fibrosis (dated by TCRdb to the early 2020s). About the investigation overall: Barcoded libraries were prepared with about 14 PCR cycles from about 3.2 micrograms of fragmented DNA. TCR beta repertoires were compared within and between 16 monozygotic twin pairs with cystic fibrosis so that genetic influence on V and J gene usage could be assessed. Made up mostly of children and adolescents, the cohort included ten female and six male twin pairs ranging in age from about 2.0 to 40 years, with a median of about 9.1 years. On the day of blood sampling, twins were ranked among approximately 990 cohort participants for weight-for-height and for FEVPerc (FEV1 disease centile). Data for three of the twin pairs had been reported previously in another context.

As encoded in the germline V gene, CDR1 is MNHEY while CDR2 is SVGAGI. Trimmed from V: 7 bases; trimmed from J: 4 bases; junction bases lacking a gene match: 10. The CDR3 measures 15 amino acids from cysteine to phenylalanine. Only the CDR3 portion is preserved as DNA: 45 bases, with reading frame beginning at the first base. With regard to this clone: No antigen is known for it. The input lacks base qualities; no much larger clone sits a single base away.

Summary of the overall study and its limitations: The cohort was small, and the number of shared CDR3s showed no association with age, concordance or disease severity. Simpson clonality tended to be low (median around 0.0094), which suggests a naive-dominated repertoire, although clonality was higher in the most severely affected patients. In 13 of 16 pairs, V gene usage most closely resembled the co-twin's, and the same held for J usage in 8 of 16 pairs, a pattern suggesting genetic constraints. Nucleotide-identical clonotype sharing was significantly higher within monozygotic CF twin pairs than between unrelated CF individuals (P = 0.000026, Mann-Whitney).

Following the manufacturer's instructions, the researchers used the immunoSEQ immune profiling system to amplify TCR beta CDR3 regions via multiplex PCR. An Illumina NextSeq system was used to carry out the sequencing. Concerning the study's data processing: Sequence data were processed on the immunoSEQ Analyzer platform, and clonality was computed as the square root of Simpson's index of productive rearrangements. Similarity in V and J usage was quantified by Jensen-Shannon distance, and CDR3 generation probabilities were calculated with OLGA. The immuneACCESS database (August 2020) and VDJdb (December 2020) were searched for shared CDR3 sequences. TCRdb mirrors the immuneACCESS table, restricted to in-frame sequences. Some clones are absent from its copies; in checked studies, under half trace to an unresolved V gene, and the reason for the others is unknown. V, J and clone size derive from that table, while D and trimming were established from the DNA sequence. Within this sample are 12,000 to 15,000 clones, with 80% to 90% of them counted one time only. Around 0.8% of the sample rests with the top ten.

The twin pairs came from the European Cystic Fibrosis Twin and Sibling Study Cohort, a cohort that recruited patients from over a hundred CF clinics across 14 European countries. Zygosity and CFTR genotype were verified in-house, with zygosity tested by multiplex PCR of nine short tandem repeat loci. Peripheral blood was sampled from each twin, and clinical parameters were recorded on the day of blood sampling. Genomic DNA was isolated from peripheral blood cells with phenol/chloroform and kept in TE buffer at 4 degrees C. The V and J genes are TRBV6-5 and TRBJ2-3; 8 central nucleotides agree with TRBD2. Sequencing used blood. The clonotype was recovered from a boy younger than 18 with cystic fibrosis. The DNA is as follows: TGTGCCAGCATGAATAGCGGGATGGATCCAGATACGCAGTATTTT. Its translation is CASMNSGMDPDTQYF.